Here is one T cell receptor (beta chain) with its context. Its specificity is not known. The data stem from a study of a mutant IDH1 vaccine in newly diagnosed glioma. Overall study context: Following radiotherapy alone, or alongside temozolomide cycles, vaccination was started after an interval of 4-6 weeks.

Sequenced by immunoSEQ multiplex PCR; TCRdb stores in-frame clones only, minus some. The sample has about 64,000 clones; approximately 85% are singletons. Time point: week 23, last vaccination. Vaccinated patients received 300 ug of mutant IDH1 20-mer peptide per dose, with topical imiquimod. New WHO grade 3 or 4 astrocytomas that were IDH1-mutant and ATRX-lost had been found in donors. General study results and limits: Alterations occurring in top peripheral T cell clonotypes seemed unrelated to pseudoprogression.

After removal of 5 bases from V and 7 bases from J, the junction contained 9 bases not matched to a gene. The germline CDR1 and CDR2 sequences are MGHRA and YSYEKL. The CDR3 has 16 amino acids. V usage is TRBV4-1 and J usage is TRBJ1-4; TRBD1 matches at 11 bases. The specimen comprised PBMCs, sampled from a glioma patient whose treatment included an IDH1 peptide vaccine. The clonotype comes from a man aged 25 to 40 with glioma. CDR3 nucleotides: TGCGCCAGCAGCAGGACAGGGGGCCTTGAGATTGAAAAACTGTTTTTT. Encoded protein: CASSRTGGLEIEKLFF.